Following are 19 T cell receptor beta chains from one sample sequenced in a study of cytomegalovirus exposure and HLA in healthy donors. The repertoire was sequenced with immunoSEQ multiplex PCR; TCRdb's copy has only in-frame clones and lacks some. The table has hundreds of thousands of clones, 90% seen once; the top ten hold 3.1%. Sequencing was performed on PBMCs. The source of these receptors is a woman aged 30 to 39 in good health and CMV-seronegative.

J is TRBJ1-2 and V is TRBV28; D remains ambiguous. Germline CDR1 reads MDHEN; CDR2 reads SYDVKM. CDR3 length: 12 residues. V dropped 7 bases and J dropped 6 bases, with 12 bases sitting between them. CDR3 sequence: CASKGPVDGYTF. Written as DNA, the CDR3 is TGTGCCAGCAAAGGTCCTGTTGATGGCTACACCTTC.

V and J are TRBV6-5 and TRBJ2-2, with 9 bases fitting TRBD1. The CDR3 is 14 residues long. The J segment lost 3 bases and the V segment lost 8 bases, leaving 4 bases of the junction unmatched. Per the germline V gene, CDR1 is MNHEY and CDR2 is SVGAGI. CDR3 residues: CASGTGIHTGELFF. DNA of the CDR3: TGTGCCAGCGGGACAGGGATCCACACCGGGGAGCTGTTTTTT.

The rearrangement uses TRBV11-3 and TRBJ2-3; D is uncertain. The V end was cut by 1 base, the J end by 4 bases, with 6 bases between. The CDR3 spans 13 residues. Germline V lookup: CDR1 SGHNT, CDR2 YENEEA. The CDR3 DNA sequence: TGTGCCAGCAGCTTAGTCGATCCAGATACGCAGTATTTT. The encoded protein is CASSLVDPDTQYF.

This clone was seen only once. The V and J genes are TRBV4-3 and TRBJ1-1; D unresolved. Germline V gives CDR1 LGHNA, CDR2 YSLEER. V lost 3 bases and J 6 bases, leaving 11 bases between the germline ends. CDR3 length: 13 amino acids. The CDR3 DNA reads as TGCGCCAGCAGCCACTCTCTGGGAGCTGAAGCTTTCTTT. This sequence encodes CASSHSLGAEAFF.

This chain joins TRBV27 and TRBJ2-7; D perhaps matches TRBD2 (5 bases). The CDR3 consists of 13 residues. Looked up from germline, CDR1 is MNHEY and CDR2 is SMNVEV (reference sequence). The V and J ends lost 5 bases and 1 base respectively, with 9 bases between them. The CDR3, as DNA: TGTGCCAGCAGTCGGACTCCATCCTACGAGCAGTACTTC. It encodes CASSRTPSYEQYF.

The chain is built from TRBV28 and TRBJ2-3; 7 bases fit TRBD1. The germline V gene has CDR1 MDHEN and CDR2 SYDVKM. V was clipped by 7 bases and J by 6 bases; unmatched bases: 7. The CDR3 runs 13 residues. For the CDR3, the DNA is TGTGCCAGCACCCGAACAGGGGTGGATACGCAGTATTTT. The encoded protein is CASTRTGVDTQYF.

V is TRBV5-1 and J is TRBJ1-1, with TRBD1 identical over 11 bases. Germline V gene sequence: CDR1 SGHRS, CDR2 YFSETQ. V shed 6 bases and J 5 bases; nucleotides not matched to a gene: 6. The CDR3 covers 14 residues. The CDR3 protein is CASTFGTGGTEAFF. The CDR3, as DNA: TGCGCCAGCACCTTCGGGACAGGGGGAACTGAAGCTTTCTTT.

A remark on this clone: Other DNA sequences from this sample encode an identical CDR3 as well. The CDR3 coding sequence is TGCGCCAGCAGCTTGGCCAGGACTAGCGGGAACACAGATACGCAGTATTTT. Its translation is CASSLARTSGNTDTQYF. V gene TRBV5-1 combines with J gene TRBJ2-3, with 12 bases fitting TRBD2. V trimming: 0 bases; J trimming: 2 bases; junction bases outside the gene matches: 4. CDR3 size: 17 residues. From germline, CDR1 is SGHRS and CDR2 YFSETQ.

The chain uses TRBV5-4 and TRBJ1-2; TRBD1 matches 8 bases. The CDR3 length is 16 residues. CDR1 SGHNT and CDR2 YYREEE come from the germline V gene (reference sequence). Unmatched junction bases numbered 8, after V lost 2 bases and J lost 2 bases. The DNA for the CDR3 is TGTGCCAGCAGCTTTGCAGTTGGACAGGGAAACTATGGCTACACCTTC. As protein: CASSFAVGQGNYGYTF. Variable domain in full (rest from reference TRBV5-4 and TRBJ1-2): ETGVTQSPTHLIKTRGQQVTLRCSSQSGHNTVSWYQQALGQGPQFIFQYYREEENGRGNFPPRFSGLQFPNYSSELNVNALELDDSALYLCASSFAVGQGNYGYTFGSGTRLTVV.

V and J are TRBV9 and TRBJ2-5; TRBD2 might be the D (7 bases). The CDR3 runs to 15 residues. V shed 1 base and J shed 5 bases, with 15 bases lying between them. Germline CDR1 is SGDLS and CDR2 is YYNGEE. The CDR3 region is CASSVQAGRGETQYF. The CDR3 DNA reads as TGTGCCAGCAGCGTACAAGCGGGAAGGGGGGAGACCCAGTACTTC.

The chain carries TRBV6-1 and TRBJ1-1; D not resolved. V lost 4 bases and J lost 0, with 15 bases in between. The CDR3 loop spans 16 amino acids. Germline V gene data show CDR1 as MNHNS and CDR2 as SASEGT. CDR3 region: CASSVWQDAMNTEAFF. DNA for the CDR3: TGTGCCAGCAGTGTTTGGCAAGATGCCATGAACACTGAAGCTTTCTTT.

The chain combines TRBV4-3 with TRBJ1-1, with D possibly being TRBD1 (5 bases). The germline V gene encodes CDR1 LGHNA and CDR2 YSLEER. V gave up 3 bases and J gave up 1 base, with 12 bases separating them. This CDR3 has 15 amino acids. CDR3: CASSQSPGANTEAFF. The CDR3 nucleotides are TGCGCCAGCAGCCAGAGTCCCGGGGCGAACACTGAAGCTTTCTTT.

Written as DNA, the CDR3 is TGCGCCAGCAGGATAGGGGGCGGCGGGGAGCTGTTTTTT. Amino acid sequence: CASRIGGGGELFF. The chain links TRBV10-2 to TRBJ2-2, with 7 bases matching TRBD1. The CDR3 has 13 amino acids. V was clipped by 6 bases and J by 7 bases; unmatched bases: 5. Germline V gives CDR1 WSHSY, CDR2 SAAADI.

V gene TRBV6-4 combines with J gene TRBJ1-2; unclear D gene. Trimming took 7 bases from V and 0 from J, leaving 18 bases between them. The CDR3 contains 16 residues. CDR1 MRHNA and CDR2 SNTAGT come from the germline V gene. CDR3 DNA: TGTGCCAGCAATAGACGGAGGTTGCCTTCTAACTATGGCTACACCTTC. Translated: CASNRRRLPSNYGYTF.

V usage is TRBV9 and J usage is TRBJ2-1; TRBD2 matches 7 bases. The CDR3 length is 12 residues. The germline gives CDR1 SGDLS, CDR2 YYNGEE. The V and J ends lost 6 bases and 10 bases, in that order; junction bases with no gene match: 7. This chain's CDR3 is CASNRGEGEQFF. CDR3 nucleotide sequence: TGTGCCAGCAACCGGGGGGAAGGCGAGCAGTTCTTC.

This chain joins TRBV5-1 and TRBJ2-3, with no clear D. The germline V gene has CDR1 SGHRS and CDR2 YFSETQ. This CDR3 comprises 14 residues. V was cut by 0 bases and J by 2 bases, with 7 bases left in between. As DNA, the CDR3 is TGCGCCAGCAGCTTGGTGGTCGACACAGATACGCAGTATTTT. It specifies CASSLVVDTDTQYF.

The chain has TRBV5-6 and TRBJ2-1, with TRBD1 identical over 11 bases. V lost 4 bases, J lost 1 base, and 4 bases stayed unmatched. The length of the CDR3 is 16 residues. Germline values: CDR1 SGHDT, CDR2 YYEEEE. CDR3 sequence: CASSTGTGGSYNEQFF. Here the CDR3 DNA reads TGTGCCAGCAGCACTGGGACAGGGGGTTCCTACAATGAGCAGTTCTTC.

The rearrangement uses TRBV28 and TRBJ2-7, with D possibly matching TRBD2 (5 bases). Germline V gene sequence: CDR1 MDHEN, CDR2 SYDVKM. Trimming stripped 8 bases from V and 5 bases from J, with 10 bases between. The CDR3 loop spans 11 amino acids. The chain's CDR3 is CASPSGDEQYF. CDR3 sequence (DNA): TGTGCCAGCCCTTCCGGGGACGAGCAGTACTTC.

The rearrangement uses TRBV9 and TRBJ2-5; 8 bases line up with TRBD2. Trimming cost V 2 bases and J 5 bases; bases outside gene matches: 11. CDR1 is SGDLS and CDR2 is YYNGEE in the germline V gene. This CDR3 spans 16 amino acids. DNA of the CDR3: TGTGCCAGCAGCGTGGAGGGAGGGACTAGGGGGGAGACCCAGTACTTC. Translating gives CASSVEGGTRGETQYF.